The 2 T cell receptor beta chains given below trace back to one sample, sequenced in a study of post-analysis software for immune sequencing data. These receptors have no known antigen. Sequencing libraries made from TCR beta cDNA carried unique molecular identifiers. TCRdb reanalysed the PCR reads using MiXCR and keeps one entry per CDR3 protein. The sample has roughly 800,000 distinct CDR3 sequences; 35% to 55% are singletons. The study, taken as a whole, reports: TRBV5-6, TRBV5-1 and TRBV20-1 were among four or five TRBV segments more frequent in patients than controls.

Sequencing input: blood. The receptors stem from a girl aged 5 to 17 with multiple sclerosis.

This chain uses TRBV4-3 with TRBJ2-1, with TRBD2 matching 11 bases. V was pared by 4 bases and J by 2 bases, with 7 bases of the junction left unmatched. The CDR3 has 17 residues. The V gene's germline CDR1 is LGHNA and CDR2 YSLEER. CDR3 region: CASSPPVGLAAYNEQFF. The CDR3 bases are TGCGCCAGCAGCCCTCCGGTGGGACTAGCGGCCTACAATGAGCAGTTCTTC.

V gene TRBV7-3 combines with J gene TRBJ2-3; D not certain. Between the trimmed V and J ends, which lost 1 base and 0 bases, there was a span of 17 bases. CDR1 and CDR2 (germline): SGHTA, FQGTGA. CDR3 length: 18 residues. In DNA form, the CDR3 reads TGTGCCAGCAGCTTAAACCCCCAAAAACATTCTAGCACAGATACGCAGTATTTT. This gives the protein CASSLNPQKHSSTDTQYF.